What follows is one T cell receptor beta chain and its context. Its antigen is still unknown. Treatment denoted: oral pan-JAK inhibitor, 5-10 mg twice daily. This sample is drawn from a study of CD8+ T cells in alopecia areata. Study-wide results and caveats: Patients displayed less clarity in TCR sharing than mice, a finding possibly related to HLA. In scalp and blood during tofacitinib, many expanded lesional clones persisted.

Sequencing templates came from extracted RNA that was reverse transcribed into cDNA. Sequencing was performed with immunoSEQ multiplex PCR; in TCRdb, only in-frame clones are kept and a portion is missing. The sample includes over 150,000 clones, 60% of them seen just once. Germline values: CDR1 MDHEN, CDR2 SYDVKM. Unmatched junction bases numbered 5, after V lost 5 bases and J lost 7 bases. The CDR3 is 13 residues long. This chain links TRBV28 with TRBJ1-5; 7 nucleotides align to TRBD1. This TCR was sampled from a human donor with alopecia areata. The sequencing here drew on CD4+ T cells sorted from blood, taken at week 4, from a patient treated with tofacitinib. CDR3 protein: CASSTGERQPQHF. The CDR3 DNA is TGTGCCAGCAGTACAGGGGAACGCCAGCCCCAGCATTTT. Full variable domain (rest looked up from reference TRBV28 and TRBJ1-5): DVKVTQSSRYLVKRTGEKVFLECVQDMDHENMFWYRQDPGLGLRLIYFSYDVKMKEKGDIPEGYSVSREKKERFSLILESASTNQTSMYLCASSTGERQPQHFGDGTRLSIL.